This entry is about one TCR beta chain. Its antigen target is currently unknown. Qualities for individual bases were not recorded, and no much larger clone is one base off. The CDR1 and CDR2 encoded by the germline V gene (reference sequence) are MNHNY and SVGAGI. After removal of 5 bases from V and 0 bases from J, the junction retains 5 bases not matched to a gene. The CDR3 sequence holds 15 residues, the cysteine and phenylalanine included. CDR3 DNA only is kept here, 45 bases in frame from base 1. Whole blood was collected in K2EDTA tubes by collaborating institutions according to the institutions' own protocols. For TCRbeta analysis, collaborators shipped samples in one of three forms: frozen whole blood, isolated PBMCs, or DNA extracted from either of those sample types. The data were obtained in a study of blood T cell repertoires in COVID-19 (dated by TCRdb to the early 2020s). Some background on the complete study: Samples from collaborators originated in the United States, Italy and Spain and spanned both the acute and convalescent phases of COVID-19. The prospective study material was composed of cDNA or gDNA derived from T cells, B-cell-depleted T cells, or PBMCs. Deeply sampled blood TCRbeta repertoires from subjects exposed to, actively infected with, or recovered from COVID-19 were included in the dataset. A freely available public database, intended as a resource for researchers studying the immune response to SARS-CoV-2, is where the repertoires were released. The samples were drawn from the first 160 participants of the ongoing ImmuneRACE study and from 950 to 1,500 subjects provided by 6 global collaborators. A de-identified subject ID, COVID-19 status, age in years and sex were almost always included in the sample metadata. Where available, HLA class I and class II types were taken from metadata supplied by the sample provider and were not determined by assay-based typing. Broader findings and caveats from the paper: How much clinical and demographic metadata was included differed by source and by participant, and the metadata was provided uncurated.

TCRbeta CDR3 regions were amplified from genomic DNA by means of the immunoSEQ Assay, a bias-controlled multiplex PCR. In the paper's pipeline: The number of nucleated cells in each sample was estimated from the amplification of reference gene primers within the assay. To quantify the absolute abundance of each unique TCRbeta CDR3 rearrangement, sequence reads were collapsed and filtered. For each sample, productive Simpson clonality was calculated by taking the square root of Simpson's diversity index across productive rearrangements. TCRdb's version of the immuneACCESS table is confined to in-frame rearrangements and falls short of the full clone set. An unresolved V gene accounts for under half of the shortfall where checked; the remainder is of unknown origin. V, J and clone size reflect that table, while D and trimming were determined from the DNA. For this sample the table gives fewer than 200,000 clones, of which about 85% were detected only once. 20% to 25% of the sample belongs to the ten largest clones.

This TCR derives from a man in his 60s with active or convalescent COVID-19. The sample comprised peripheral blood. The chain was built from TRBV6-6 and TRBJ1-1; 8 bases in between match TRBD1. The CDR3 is CASSLRTGLNTEAFF. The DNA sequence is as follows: TGTGCCAGCAGTCTACGGACAGGGTTGAACACTGAAGCTTTCTTT.